The clone carrying this TCR beta chain was recorded at least ten times. The antigen is not known. The TCR beta CDR3 regions underwent amplification using RNA transcripts as the source. The study used the HTBI primer set for a first-round RT-PCR of the TCR CDR3. MiXCR, applied by TCRdb to the multiplex PCR reads, yields one record per CDR3 protein. Among some 760,000 distinct CDR3 sequences, around 15% were seen once, and the ten largest hold roughly a tenth. These data originate in a study of T cells in Graves' hyperthyroidism and ophthalmopathy. General study points: A model of 13 V-J pairs discriminated ophthalmopathy from stable hyperthyroidism.

Patients aged 18 to 65 had newly diagnosed hyperthyroidism of under 2 months' duration. The PBMCs had their origin in 8.5 to 10 ml of fresh peripheral blood. The sequencing input was blood. The TCR originated in a woman aged 18-29 years with Graves' hyperthyroidism.

The CDR3 nucleotides read TGCAGTGCTAGACGCCAGAGCTCCTACAATGAGCAGTTCTTC. It specifies CSARRQSSYNEQFF. The chain has TRBV20-1 and TRBJ2-1; D not certain. Trimming shortened V by 2 bases and J by 0 bases, and 8 bases separated the two germline ends. Germline V CDR1 and CDR2: DFQATT, SNEGSKA (reference sequence). The CDR3 extends over 14 amino acids.